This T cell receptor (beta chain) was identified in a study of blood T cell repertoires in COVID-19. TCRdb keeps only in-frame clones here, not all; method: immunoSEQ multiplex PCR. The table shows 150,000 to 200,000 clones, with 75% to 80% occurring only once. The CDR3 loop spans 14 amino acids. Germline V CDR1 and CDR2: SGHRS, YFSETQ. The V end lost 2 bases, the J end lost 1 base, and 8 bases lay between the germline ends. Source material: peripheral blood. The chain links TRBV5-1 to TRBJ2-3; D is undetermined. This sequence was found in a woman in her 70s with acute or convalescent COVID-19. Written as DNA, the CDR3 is TGCGCCAGCAGCTTACAGCCGGGCACAGATACGCAGTATTTT. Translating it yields CASSLQPGTDTQYF.